The rows below give T cell receptor beta chains drawn from one sample of a study of regulatory T cells in long-lasting Graves disease. TCRdb reprocessed the multiplex PCR reads via MiXCR and lists one record per CDR3 protein. The sample shows roughly 450,000 distinct CDR3 sequences, less than 25% of them seen only once. This sample comprised peripheral blood mononuclear cells (PBMCs), obtained when the disease was refractory, from a patient treated with antithyroid drugs. Every receptor here comes from a female donor with Graves disease. The CDR3 runs from the conserved cysteine through the conserved F or W. Each record gives: clone size, J gene, V gene, D gene, CDR3 DNA, CDR3 protein. A D gene is named only where the DNA matches it firmly. Not all rows give a size; the values are once, few, many and, for expanded clones, a class.

many | TRBJ1-1 | TRBV28 | TRBD1 | TGTGCCAGCAGTTTACTGGGACAGTGGGACTTAGGTAACACTGAAGCTTTCTTT | CASSLLGQWDLGNTEAFF
many | TRBJ1-6 | TRBV27 | . | TGTGCCAGCAGGGATTACAGGCTTAATTCACCCCTCCACTTT | CASRDYRLNSPLHF
many | TRBJ2-5 | TRBV12-3/TRBV12-4 | . | TGTGCCAGCAGTTTGGAACAGCCCAGGAAGGCCCAGTACTTC | CASSLEQPRKAQYF
many | TRBJ2-7 | TRBV29-1 | . | TGCAGCGTTGTGCAGTGGGGCGTCGAGCAGTACTTC | CSVVQWGVEQYF
. | TRBJ2-3 | TRBV12-3/TRBV12-4 | . | TGTGCCAGCAACCCCCCAGGGATTAGCACAGATACGCAGTATTTT | CASNPPGISTDTQYF
. | TRBJ2-7 | TRBV29-1 | TRBD2 | TGCAGCGGGAGGACTAGCGGGGCCCGGGAGCAGTACTTC | CSGRTSGAREQYF
few | TRBJ2-3 | TRBV11-2 | . | TGTGCCAGCAGCTTTTTGTTAACTGCGACAGATACGCAGTATTTT | CASSFLLTATDTQYF
. | TRBJ2-5 | TRBV14 | TRBD2 | TGTGCCAGCAGCCAGGCACTAGCGGGTGCCCGGAGATTGGACCAAGAGACCCAGTACTTC | CASSQALAGARRLDQETQYF
many | TRBJ2-7 | TRBV7-2 | TRBD2 | TGTGCCAGCAGCTCATACGGACTAGTAGTTGTCGAGCAGTACTTC | CASSSYGLVVVEQYF
many | TRBJ2-7 | TRBV28 | TRBD2 | TGTGCCAGCAGTTCCACGGGACTAGCAATCCACGAGCAGTACTTC | CASSSTGLAIHEQYF
few | TRBJ1-2 | TRBV20-1 | TRBD1 | TGCAGTGCTAGGGAGACAGGGGCCCTCTATGGCTACACCTTC | CSARETGALYGYTF
. | TRBJ2-2 | TRBV30 | . | TGTGCCTGGAGGACGGACACCGGGGAGCTGTTTTTT | CAWRTDTGELFF
few | TRBJ1-5 | TRBV20-1 | TRBD1 | TGCAGTGCTAGGGGACCGGCAGGGGGTTTTGAGCCCCAGCATTTT | CSARGPAGGFEPQHF
few | TRBJ2-1 | TRBV11-1 | . | TGTGCCAGCAGCCCTGAGGTCTCCTACAATGAGCAGTTCTTC | CASSPEVSYNEQFF
many | TRBJ1-4 | TRBV28 | . | TGTGCCAGCAGCCGGGGGCAGGATGAAAAACTGTTTTTT | CASSRGQDEKLFF
many | TRBJ2-5 | TRBV28 | . | TGTGCCAGCAGTCTTCTAGCTCCGGGAGAGACCCAGTACTTC | CASSLLAPGETQYF
. | TRBJ1-1 | TRBV7-9 | TRBD1 | TGTGCCAGCAGCTTAAGTACAGACAGGGTTCGCGCTGAAGCTTTCTTT | CASSLSTDRVRAEAFF
. | TRBJ2-5 | TRBV20-1 | TRBD1 | TGCAGTGCTAGAATGGGACAGGGGGCTCGGGAGACCCAGTACTTC | CSARMGQGARETQYF
. | TRBJ2-1 | TRBV27 | . | TGTGCCAGCAGTCGACAGGGAGGCAATGAGCAGTTCTTC | CASSRQGGNEQFF
. | TRBJ2-6 | TRBV4-3 | TRBD1 | TGCGCCAGCAGCCCCGACAGGGGCTCTGGGGCCAACGTCCTGACTTTC | CASSPDRGSGANVLTF